This T cell receptor beta chain stems from a study of T cells expressing NK-cell markers. About the study: HCMV serostatus: most of the eight sequenced donors positive, one negative. Study outcomes and limitations: Researchers report these clonotypes also headed the CD3+CD56-NKG2C+ fraction in several donors. About 1.0-7.0% of CD8+ T cells in over five donors belonged to dominant NKG2C+ clonotypes.

Germline V gene sequence: CDR1 MGHDK, CDR2 SYGVNS. The CDR3 length is 15 residues. Note on this clonotype: Its antigen remains unidentified.

Synthesis of TCR beta cDNA relied on 5'RACE template switching carrying UMIs. After re-calling the 5' RACE reads, TCRdb lists one entry per CDR3 protein, DNA absent. The specimen's table records 400,000 to 450,000 distinct CDR3 sequences. The sample was blood T cells: a sorted CD56 or NKG2C T cell subset, CD4+ or CD8+ T cells, or bulk PBMC T cells (not recorded which). This sequence joins TRBV25-1 and TRBJ2-1; TCRdb's assignment of TRBD1 cannot be checked, as there is no DNA. The sequence was collected from a woman aged 18 to 75 in good health. The CDR3 loop reads CASSPATAVYNEQFF.